The next 14 T cell receptor beta chains were all read from a single sample in a study of T cells in Graves' hyperthyroidism and ophthalmopathy. The investigators amplified TCR beta CDR3 regions from RNA transcripts. In the first-round RT-PCR of the TCR CDR3, the HTBI primer set was used. TCRdb re-analysed the multiplex PCR reads in MiXCR, keeping a single row per CDR3 protein. This sample yields approximately 370,000 distinct CDR3 sequences, of which about a sixth are seen a single time; almost 35% belongs to the top ten. Sequenced sample: blood. The receptor set was obtained from a woman under 40 with Graves' hyperthyroidism that later progressed to Graves' ophthalmopathy.

The gene calls are TRBV5-1 and TRBJ1-5; D is perhaps TRBD1 (6 bases). The CDR3 is made up of 17 amino acids. With 1 base removed from V and 4 bases from J, the gap between germline ends came to 18 bases. CDR1 and CDR2 (germline): SGHRS, YFSETQ. As DNA, the CDR3 is TGCGCCAGCAGCTTGATCCCCACAGGGCTAGGTAATCAGCCCCAGCATTTT. Amino acids: CASSLIPTGLGNQPQHF.

There are many counts of this clonotype. The J gene is TRBJ2-4, the V gene TRBV4-2, with TRBD2 matching 7 bases. Unmatched junction bases numbered 15, after V lost 4 bases and J lost 0 bases. The CDR3 extends over 19 amino acids. Per germline, CDR1 LGHNA and CDR2 YNFKEQ. CDR3 loop: CASSLRKDWGGEAKNIQYF. The CDR3 DNA sequence: TGTGCCAGCAGCCTGAGAAAGGATTGGGGGGGAGAAGCCAAAAACATTCAGTACTTC.

This clonotype came up a few times. The rearrangement links TRBV19 to TRBJ1-1; 9 positions match TRBD1. The V gene end was trimmed by 10 bases and the J gene end by 5 bases; junction bases not matched to a gene: 8. The CDR3 has 13 amino acids. Per the germline V gene, CDR1 is LNHDA and CDR2 is SQIVND (reference sequence). In nucleotides, the CDR3 is TGTGCCACCCTTGACAGGGGGTATACTGAAGCTTTCTTT. This codes for CATLDRGYTEAFF.

This clonotype was detected a few times. The genes are TRBV4-1 and TRBJ1-3, with 7 nucleotides matching TRBD1. The CDR3 extends over 15 amino acids. CDR1 MGHRA and CDR2 YSYEKL come from the germline V gene. Trimming cost V 2 bases and J 2 bases; bases outside gene matches: 3. This chain's CDR3 is CASSQTGQPGNTIYF. CDR3 nucleotides: TGCGCCAGCAGCCAAACGGGACAGCCTGGAAACACCATATATTTT.

This clonotype was recorded a few times. J is TRBJ1-1 and V is TRBV5-1, with a possible D match to TRBD1 (6 bases). Germline V gene data show CDR1 as SGHRS and CDR2 as YFSETQ. The CDR3 is 14 amino acids. Trimming removed 1 base at V and 4 bases at J, with 11 bases between. CDR3 residues: CASSLQRGSTEAFF. In nucleotides, the CDR3 is TGCGCCAGCAGCTTGCAGAGGGGGAGCACTGAAGCTTTCTTT.

This clonotype was seen a handful of times. The chain couples TRBV6-1 to TRBJ1-3; TRBD1 matches at 8 bases. The CDR3 consists of 16 residues. The ends lost 4 bases at V and 2 bases at J; junction bases unmatched: 7. Germline CDR1 MNHNS, CDR2 SASEGT. The CDR3 DNA reads as TGTGCCAGCAGTGGAGTACAGGGGGAAACTGGAAACACCATATATTTT. It translates to CASSGVQGETGNTIYF.

This chain uses TRBV5-1 with TRBJ2-2, with 7 positions matching TRBD2. The CDR3 is 16 amino acids. V lost 4 bases to trimming and J lost 6 bases; unmatched junction nucleotides: 12. CDR1 and CDR2 from the germline V gene are SGHRS and YFSETQ. The chain's CDR3 is CASSRTSVEGPGELFF. DNA of the CDR3: TGCGCCAGCAGCAGAACTAGCGTGGAGGGTCCCGGGGAGCTGTTTTTT. The variable domain in full, with the rest retrieved from reference TRBV5-1 and TRBJ2-2, is KAGVTQTPRYLIKTRGQQVTLSCSPISGHRSVSWYQQTPGQGLQFLFEYFSETQRNKGNFPGRFSGRQFSNSRSEMNVSTLELGDSALYLCASSRTSVEGPGELFFGEGSRLTVL.

There are many counts of this clonotype. The chain employs TRBV30 and TRBJ1-5; the match to TRBD1 covers 8 bases. Germline V gene data show CDR1 as GTSNPN and CDR2 as SVGIG (reference sequence). The J segment lost 6 bases and the V segment lost 0 bases, leaving 7 bases of the junction unmatched. The CDR3 is 15 residues long. CDR3 coding DNA: TGTGCCTGGAGTGTACAGGGGGGATTCGGTCAGCCCCAGCATTTT. Translating it yields CAWSVQGGFGQPQHF.

This clonotype was counted ten times or more. This chain uses TRBV7-9 with TRBJ2-5; the match to TRBD2 covers 7 bases. J was trimmed by 2 bases and V by 2 bases; bases with no gene match: 8. CDR1 is SEHNR and CDR2 is FQNEAQ in the germline V gene (reference sequence). CDR3 length equals 16 residues. CDR3 bases: TGTGCCAGCAGCTTATTCGGCGGGGGAAAACAAGAGACCCAGTACTTC. It codes for CASSLFGGGKQETQYF.

This clonotype has at least ten counts. This chain links TRBV6-1 with TRBJ1-4, with D possibly matching TRBD1 (5 bases). V was trimmed by 5 bases and J by 7 bases, leaving 14 bases between them. CDR1 MNHNS and CDR2 SASEGT come from the germline V gene. The CDR3 consists of 14 residues. The CDR3, as DNA: TGTGCCAGCAGTTACGTTCAGGGCGCTGAAAAACTGTTTTTT. As protein: CASSYVQGAEKLFF.

The rearrangement links TRBV6-1 to TRBJ2-2, with 10 bases lining up with TRBD2. Germline V CDR1 and CDR2: MNHNS, SASEGT. This CDR3 has 15 amino acids. J gave up 3 bases and V 9 bases, and 7 bases lay outside the gene matches. The DNA of the CDR3 is TGTGCCAGTGACGGGACTAGCGCGTACACCGGGGAGCTGTTTTTT. Protein product: CASDGTSAYTGELFF.

The chain uses TRBV11-2 and TRBJ2-2; 11 bases match TRBD2. Trimming removed 5 bases from V and 0 bases from J; junction bases left unmatched: 14. Germline V gene lookup returns CDR1 SGHAT and CDR2 FQNNGV. The CDR3 length is 20 residues. The DNA of the CDR3 is TGTGCCAGCAGCCCCCCCACTAGCGGGAGATGGCCTACGAACACCGGGGAGCTGTTTTTT. This encodes CASSPPTSGRWPTNTGELFF. Complete variable domain (other parts from reference TRBV11-2 and TRBJ2-2): EAGVAQSPRYKIIEKRQSVAFWCNPISGHATLYWYQQILGQGPKLLIQFQNNGVVDDSQLPKDRFSAERLKGVDSTLKIQPAKLEDSAVYLCASSPPTSGRWPTNTGELFFGEGSRLTVL.

Only a few counts were recorded for this clonotype. This rearrangement joins TRBV27 to TRBJ2-7; TRBD2 is a possible D gene (7 bases). This CDR3 is 15 amino acids long. Trimming took 2 bases from V and 2 from J, leaving 13 bases between them. The V gene's germline CDR1 is MNHEY and CDR2 SMNVEV (reference sequence). CDR3: CASSLRGGLAYEQYF. CDR3 DNA sequence: TGTGCCAGCAGTTTAAGGGGGGGATTAGCCTACGAGCAGTACTTC.

A few counts support this clonotype. This chain links TRBV5-1 with TRBJ1-5; the match to TRBD1 covers 8 bases. Losses at the gene ends were 1 base for V and 6 bases for J; bases not matched to a gene: 3. The CDR3 is 14 amino acids. CDR1 and CDR2 (germline): SGHRS, YFSETQ. The CDR3 nucleotides are TGCGCCAGCAGCTTGCAACAGGGGGGTCAGCCCCAGCATTTT. Protein: CASSLQQGGQPQHF.